The 3 T cell receptor beta chains reported below all come from one sample, sequenced in a study of blood T cell repertoires in COVID-19. Clones were read by immunoSEQ multiplex PCR, and TCRdb kept only the in-frame ones, dropping some. The sample includes some 300,000 clones, roughly 87% of them seen just once. Sequenced input: peripheral blood. The receptors originated from a man younger than 35 with active or convalescent COVID-19.

The chain uses TRBV28 and TRBJ2-7; TRBD2 matches 13 bases. J was trimmed by 1 base and V by 4 bases; bases with no gene match: 13. Germline V CDR1 and CDR2: MDHEN, SYDVKM. The CDR3 runs 19 residues. In nucleotides, the CDR3 is TGTGCCAGCAGTTCCCCCTCGGGACTAGCGGGAAGTGGATCCTACGAGCAGTACTTC. Translation gives CASSSPSGLAGSGSYEQYF. The full variable domain, rest sourced from reference TRBV28 and TRBJ2-7, is DVKVTQSSRYLVKRTGEKVFLECVQDMDHENMFWYRQDPGLGLRLIYFSYDVKMKEKGDIPEGYSVSREKKERFSLILESASTNQTSMYLCASSSPSGLAGSGSYEQYFGPGTRLTVT.

The table lists this clone with a count of one. This chain connects TRBV5-6 to TRBJ2-7; D is perhaps TRBD2 (6 bases). The CDR3 loop spans 16 amino acids. CDR1 is SGHDT, CDR2 YYEEEE, per germline. Trimming removed 4 bases from V and 1 base from J, with 18 bases in between. This CDR3 is CASSQERRGLSYEQYF. DNA for the CDR3: TGTGCCAGCAGCCAAGAGAGGAGGGGATTATCCTACGAGCAGTACTTC.

V gene TRBV18 combines with J gene TRBJ1-2; D is unresolved. The CDR3 extends over 15 amino acids. In germline, CDR1 is KGHSH, CDR2 LQKENI. Trimming took 3 bases from V and 2 from J, leaving 13 bases between them. The CDR3 reads CASSPATELNYGYTF. The CDR3 coding sequence is TGTGCCAGCTCACCGGCCACAGAGCTAAACTATGGCTACACCTTC.